These 20 T cell receptor beta chains were sequenced from one sample in a study of read filtering for tumor transcriptome and immune sequencing. The library was built from 400 ng RNA with molecular barcoded adaptors for alpha/delta and beta/gamma chains. TCRdb independently ran MiXCR on the reads; one entry per CDR3 protein. The table records fewer than 90,000 distinct CDR3 sequences, around an eighth of them present only once. What was sequenced was a population of CD138-negative cells sorted from bone marrow. These receptors came from a donor aged 40 or older with multiple myeloma.

There are many counts of this clonotype. V and J are TRBV20-1 and TRBJ2-5, with 7 bases aligning to TRBD2. The CDR3 is made up of 13 amino acids. The V segment lost 4 bases and the J segment 3 bases; nucleotides outside the gene matches: 5. Germline V gives CDR1 DFQATT, CDR2 SNEGSKA (reference sequence). The CDR3 sequence: CSAITSEKETQYF. As DNA, the CDR3 is TGCAGTGCTATCACTAGCGAGAAAGAGACCCAGTACTTC.

The chain employs TRBV3-1 and TRBJ2-7, with 7 bases identical to TRBD2. The CDR3 runs to 15 residues. Losses at the gene ends were 0 bases for V and 3 bases for J; bases not matched to a gene: 5. Germline CDR1 reads LGHDT; CDR2 reads YNNKEL (reference sequence). CDR3: CASSQEVLADYEQYF. DNA for the CDR3: TGTGCCAGCAGCCAAGAGGTCCTAGCGGACTACGAGCAGTACTTC.

This clonotype was observed many times. V gene TRBV19 combines with J gene TRBJ2-1, with 10 bases matching TRBD2. Looked up from germline, CDR1 is LNHDA and CDR2 is SQIVND (reference sequence). This CDR3 has 15 amino acids. V lost 5 bases and J lost 2; bases outside the gene matches: 3. The CDR3 DNA reads as TGTGCCAGTAGTCAGCTAGCGGGAGCCTACAATGAGCAGTTCTTC. Translated: CASSQLAGAYNEQFF. Based on the CDR3 plus reference TRBV19 and TRBJ2-1, the full variable domain is DGGITQSPKYLFRKEGQNVTLSCEQNLNHDAMYWYRQDPGQGLRLIYYSQIVNDFQKGDIAEGYSVSREKKESFPLTVTSAQKNPTAFYLCASSQLAGAYNEQFFGPGTRLTVL.

CDR3 nucleotides: TGTGCCAGCAGCCCCTCCAGGGACACTGAAGCTTTCTTT. Its translation is CASSPSRDTEAFF. The rearrangement joins TRBV4-2 to TRBJ1-1; possible D gene TRBD1, 5 bases. The CDR3 extends over 13 amino acids. V was trimmed by 4 bases and J by 3 bases, leaving 9 bases between them. Germline CDR1 LGHNA, CDR2 YNFKEQ.

Ten or more counts support this clonotype. The V call is TRBV11-2, the J call TRBJ2-2; D may be TRBD2 (5 bases). CDR3 length equals 14 residues. CDR1 and CDR2 (germline): SGHAT, FQNNGV. The V gene lost 6 bases and the J gene lost 0 bases, with 8 bases spanning the gap. CDR3 sequence reads: CASSSGTNTGELFF. The CDR3 nucleotides are TGTGCCAGCAGTTCCGGGACGAACACCGGGGAGCTGTTTTTT. The full variable domain, with the rest looked up from reference TRBV11-2 and TRBJ2-2, is EAGVAQSPRYKIIEKRQSVAFWCNPISGHATLYWYQQILGQGPKLLIQFQNNGVVDDSQLPKDRFSAERLKGVDSTLKIQPAKLEDSAVYLCASSSGTNTGELFFGEGSRLTVL.

The gene calls are TRBV12-3 or TRBV12-4 and TRBJ2-2; 8 bases agree with TRBD1. CDR3 size: 16 residues. Trimming at V came to 6 bases and at J to 1 base, leaving 7 bases not matched to a gene. CDR3 region: CASRPPGTGNTGELFF. The CDR3 region has the DNA TGTGCCAGCAGACCCCCCGGGACAGGGAACACCGGGGAGCTGTTTTTT.

This clonotype was seen ten or more times. CDR3 residues: CASSTGTGRVNEQFF. CDR3 DNA: TGCGCCAGCTCCACTGGGACAGGGCGGGTAAATGAGCAGTTCTTC. This rearrangement joins TRBV5-1 to TRBJ2-1, with 9 bases lining up with TRBD1. Germline V gene lookup returns CDR1 SGHRS and CDR2 YFSETQ. The ends lost 7 bases at V and 7 bases at J; junction bases unmatched: 12. This CDR3 comprises 15 residues.

This clonotype has ten or more counts. CDR3 loop: CATTSGRTDTQYF. CDR3 in DNA: TGTGCCACCACTAGCGGCCGCACAGATACGCAGTATTTT. This chain links TRBV28 with TRBJ2-3; 8 bases map to TRBD2. CDR1 is MDHEN, CDR2 SYDVKM, per germline. This CDR3 contains 13 residues. J lost 1 base, V lost 10 bases, and 4 bases had no gene match.

V gene TRBV29-1 combines with J gene TRBJ2-3; 7 bases align to TRBD2. V was pared by 4 bases and J by 6 bases, with 4 bases of the junction left unmatched. The germline V gene has CDR1 SQVTM and CDR2 ANQGSEA. This CDR3 spans 12 amino acids. The CDR3 sequence is CSVGWDYDTQYF. In nucleotides, the CDR3 is TGCAGCGTTGGATGGGACTACGATACGCAGTATTTT.

This clonotype was recorded at least ten times. The chain links TRBV5-1 to TRBJ2-2; D is possibly TRBD1 (6 bases). In germline, CDR1 is SGHRS, CDR2 YFSETQ. CDR3 length: 14 amino acids. V lost 5 bases and J 4 bases, leaving 12 bases between the germline ends. The CDR3 DNA reads TGCGCCAGCAGAGGGGGTTTCATCACCGGGGAGCTGTTTTTT. Translated: CASRGGFITGELFF.

This clonotype was seen repeatedly, ten times or more. In DNA, the CDR3 is TGTGCCATCAGTGAGTCGGGACGGACCTACGAGCAGTACTTC. This gives the protein CAISESGRTYEQYF. This chain connects TRBV10-3 to TRBJ2-7; TRBD1 or TRBD2 may be the D gene (5 bases each). This CDR3 has 14 amino acids. Deletions cut 0 bases from V and 2 bases from J, with 8 bases between. Germline V gene data show CDR1 as ENHRY and CDR2 as SYGVKD.

This clonotype was counted ten times or more. The chain joins TRBV29-1 to TRBJ1-1; D perhaps matches TRBD1 (5 bases). This CDR3 region has 13 residues. Germline loops: CDR1 SQVTM, CDR2 ANQGSEA. Between the trimmed V and J ends, which lost 4 bases and 1 base, there was a span of 10 bases. CDR3: CSVGGQQNTEAFF. CDR3 bases: TGCAGCGTTGGGGGCCAGCAGAACACTGAAGCTTTCTTT.

At least ten counts were recorded for this clonotype. The chain couples TRBV20-1 to TRBJ2-1; TRBD2 matches 8 bases. The CDR3 is 15 residues long. Germline-derived CDR1 and CDR2 are DFQATT and SNEGSKA (reference sequence). Germline trimming cut 6 bases from V and 0 bases from J; bases unmatched to any gene: 7. CDR3 coding DNA: TGCAGTGCCCGGGGGGGCGGGAGCTCCTACAATGAGCAGTTCTTC. Encoded protein: CSARGGGSSYNEQFF.

There are many counts of this clonotype. The rearrangement links TRBV4-2 to TRBJ1-1, with D perhaps matching TRBD1 (5 bases). Deletions cut 3 bases from V and 2 bases from J, with 10 bases between. Germline-derived CDR1 and CDR2 are LGHNA and YNFKEQ. This CDR3 comprises 14 residues. CDR3 sequence reads: CASSQDTANTEAFF. The CDR3 DNA reads TGTGCCAGCAGCCAGGACACCGCAAACACTGAAGCTTTCTTT.

This clonotype has a count of ten or more. The V gene is TRBV7-3, the J gene TRBJ2-3, with D perhaps matching TRBD1 (6 bases). Germline V gene sequence: CDR1 SGHTA, CDR2 FQGTGA. With 6 bases removed from V and 10 bases from J, the gap between germline ends came to 14 bases. The CDR3 has 12 amino acids. The CDR3 DNA is TGTGCCAGCAGTGATACAGGGTATGCGCAGTATTTT. It encodes CASSDTGYAQYF.

This clonotype showed up many times. The chain is built from TRBV20-1 and TRBJ2-3; D may be TRBD1 (5 bases). In germline, CDR1 is DFQATT, CDR2 SNEGSKA (reference sequence). This CDR3 contains 14 residues. V was clipped by 0 bases and J by 4 bases, with 11 bases between them. The DNA for the CDR3 is TGCAGTGCTAGAGATCTTTCAGGGCCAGATACGCAGTATTTT. It is translated as CSARDLSGPDTQYF.

This clonotype showed up many times. This sequence joins TRBV28 and TRBJ2-3; no clear D gene. Germline-derived CDR1 and CDR2 are MDHEN and SYDVKM. This CDR3 comprises 14 residues. Trimming left V 2 bases short and J 4 bases short, with 10 bases between. The CDR3 nucleotides are TGTGCCAGCAGTTTAAGGGAAGGCGCAGATACGCAGTATTTT. This encodes CASSLREGADTQYF.

This clonotype was counted many times. The chain recombines TRBV6-6 with TRBJ1-1; a possible D gene is TRBD1 (6 bases). Looked up from germline, CDR1 is MNHNY and CDR2 is SVGAGI (reference sequence). The length of the CDR3 is 14 residues. Trimming removed 10 bases at V and 4 bases at J, with 19 bases between. The CDR3 loop reads CATDRGGAPTEAFF. The DNA of the CDR3 is TGTGCCACCGATCGGGGGGGGGCTCCCACTGAAGCTTTCTTT.

This clonotype was seen many times. The rearrangement links TRBV6-2 or TRBV6-3 to TRBJ2-2, with unresolved D. This CDR3 contains 14 residues. Germline CDR1 is MNHEY and CDR2 is SVGEGT. The V end was cut by 2 bases, the J end by 5 bases, with 9 bases between. In DNA form, the CDR3 reads TGTGCCAGCAGTTACGGGCAGTTAACCGGGGAGCTGTTTTTT. Translating gives CASSYGQLTGELFF.

This clonotype appeared many times. CDR3 amino acids: CASSLGGSQQETQYF. CDR3 bases: TGCGCCAGCAGCTTGGGGGGGTCCCAACAAGAGACCCAGTACTTC. The chain combines TRBV5-1 with TRBJ2-5; TRBD1 or TRBD2 may be the D gene (5 bases each). There are 15 residues in the CDR3. V lost 0 bases and J lost 2, with 11 bases in between. CDR1 and CDR2 (germline): SGHRS, YFSETQ.